In this sample, the clone carrying this TCR beta chain turned up a few times. This entry belongs to a study of blood T cells in healthy people across ages. PCR was performed a second time for roughly 7 to 12 cycles using a sample-barcoded 5' primer and a J-beta primer mix. Through a template-switch adaptor with 12 random nucleotides, each cDNA molecule received a tag. At least 2.5 million CDR3-containing paired-end reads were obtained per sample. TCRdb reprocessed the 5' RACE reads with MiXCR, giving one entry per CDR3 protein. The table has 850,000 to 1,100,000 distinct CDR3 sequences, under 40% seen once. The junction had 6 bases not matched to a gene; V was cut back by 3 bases and J by 3 bases. Germline V gives CDR1 SQVTM, CDR2 ANQGSEA. This CDR3 is built from 14 residues. Ranging in age from about 6 to 100, the donors were healthy Caucasian individuals from Russia.

The chain links TRBV29-1 to TRBJ2-7, with TRBD1 matching 9 bases. Sequenced input: blood. The TCR originated in a man between 18 and 35 years old in good health. CDR3 protein: CSVEGQGIDYEQYF. In DNA form, the CDR3 reads TGCAGCGTTGAGGGACAGGGAATAGACTACGAGCAGTACTTC.